This T cell receptor (beta chain) stems from a study of blood T cell repertoires in COVID-19. The authors' processing: Nucleated cell counts were estimated from reference gene primer amplification. Produced via immunoSEQ multiplex PCR; TCRdb's table is partial and in-frame only. V, J and clone size derive from that table, while D and trimming were established from the DNA sequence. This sample yields about 290,000 clones, of which 89% are seen a single time; about 1.7% belongs to the top ten. V trimming: 3 bases; J trimming: 2 bases; junction bases outside the gene matches: 12. The CDR3 loop spans 17 amino acids. The germline CDR1 and CDR2 sequences are SGHRS and YFSETQ. This clone came up once.

Sample: PBMCs or T cells enriched from blood (not recorded which). The TCR sequence derives from a woman in her thirties or forties who had recovered from COVID-19. The chain couples TRBV5-1 to TRBJ1-2, with 8 bases aligning to TRBD1. CDR3 DNA sequence: TGCGCCAGCAGCTCAGGACAGGGTAAACCATTAAACTATGGCTACACCTTC. This gives the protein CASSSGQGKPLNYGYTF.